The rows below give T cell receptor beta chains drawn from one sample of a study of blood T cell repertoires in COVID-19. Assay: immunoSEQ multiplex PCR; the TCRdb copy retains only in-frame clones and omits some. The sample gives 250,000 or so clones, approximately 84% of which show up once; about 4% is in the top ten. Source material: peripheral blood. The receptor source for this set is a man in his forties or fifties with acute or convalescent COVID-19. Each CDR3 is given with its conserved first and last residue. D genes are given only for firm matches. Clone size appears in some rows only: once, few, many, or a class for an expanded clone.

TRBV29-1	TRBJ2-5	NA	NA	TGCAGCGTTTCGGTCCTCCAAGAGACCCAGTACTTC	CSVSVLQETQYF
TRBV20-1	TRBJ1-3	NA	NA	TGCAGTGCTAGTCCCGGGACAAACTCTGGAAACACCATATATTTT	CSASPGTNSGNTIYF
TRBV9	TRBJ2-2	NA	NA	TGTGCCAGCAGCCCACGCGGCCCGAACACCGGGGAGCTGTTTTTT	CASSPRGPNTGELFF
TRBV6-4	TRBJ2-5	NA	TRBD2	TGTGCCAGCAGGATTTTAGCGGGAGTGAGTAAGGAGACCCAGTACTTC	CASRILAGVSKETQYF
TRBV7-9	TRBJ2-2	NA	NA	TGTGCCAGCAGCCCCCCCGGGGGGCGGGCGTCCACCGGGGAGCTGTTTTTT	CASSPPGGRASTGELFF
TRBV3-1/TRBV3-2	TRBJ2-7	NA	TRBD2	TGTGCCAGCAGCCAAGATCATCTTACTAGCGGGACCTACGAGCAGTACTTC	CASSQDHLTSGTYEQYF
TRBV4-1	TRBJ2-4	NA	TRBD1	TGCGCCAGCAGTCTCTCCGAGGCAGGGGGATTTGTAAACATTCAGTACTTC	CASSLSEAGGFVNIQYF
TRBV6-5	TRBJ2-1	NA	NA	TGTGCCAGCAGTCGCCTAGCGACCTACAATGAGCAGTTCTTC	CASSRLATYNEQFF
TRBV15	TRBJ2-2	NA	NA	TGTGCCACCAGCCTACTGGGGGGGGCCATCGCCGGGGAGCTGTTTTTT	CATSLLGGAIAGELFF
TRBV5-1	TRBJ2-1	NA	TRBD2	TGCGCCAGCAGCTCCTTAGCGGGGACCTACAATGAGCAGTTCTTC	CASSSLAGTYNEQFF
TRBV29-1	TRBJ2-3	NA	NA	TGCAGCGTTGACCTTGGCACAGATACGCAGTATTTT	CSVDLGTDTQYF
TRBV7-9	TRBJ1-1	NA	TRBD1	TGTGCCAGCAGGCAGGGGGAAAACACTGAAGCTTTCTTT	CASRQGENTEAFF
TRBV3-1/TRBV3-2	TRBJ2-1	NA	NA	TGTGCCAGCAGCCAAGACGATATAGCTGACAATGAGCAGTTCTTC	CASSQDDIADNEQFF
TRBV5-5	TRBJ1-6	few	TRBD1	TGTGCCAGCAGCGCGGATGGAGGGACAGGCCTAGGACCCCTCCACTTT	CASSADGGTGLGPLHF
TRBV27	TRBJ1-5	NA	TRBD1	TGTGCCAGCAGTCCCATGACAGGGGCGGGCAATCAGCCCCAGCATTTT	CASSPMTGAGNQPQHF
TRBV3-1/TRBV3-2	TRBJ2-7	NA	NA	TGTGCCAGCAGCCAAGATCGGCGAGGGATCTACGAGCAGTACTTC	CASSQDRRGIYEQYF
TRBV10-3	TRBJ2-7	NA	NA	TGTGCCACTAGACAGGTCAACTACGAGCAGTACTTC	CATRQVNYEQYF
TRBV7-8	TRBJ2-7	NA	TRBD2	TGTGCCAGCAGCTTATCACGGGGGGACTACGAGCAGTACTTC	CASSLSRGDYEQYF
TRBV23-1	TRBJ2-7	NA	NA	TGCGCCAGCATGGGGCCTACCTACGAGCAGTACTTC	CASMGPTYEQYF
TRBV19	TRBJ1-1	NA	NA	TGTGCCAGCTCTAGAAGCCTGAACACTGAAGCTTTCTTT	CASSRSLNTEAFF
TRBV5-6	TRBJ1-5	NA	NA	TGTGCCAGCAGCTTATCAGCCGGGACTGCCAGCAATCAGCCCCAGCATTTT	CASSLSAGTASNQPQHF
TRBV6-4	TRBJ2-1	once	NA	TGTGCCAGCAGTAAGGACACCCTGGAGGGTGAGCAGTTCTTC	CASSKDTLEGEQFF
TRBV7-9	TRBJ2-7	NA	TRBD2	TGTGCCAGCAGCAGCAGCGGGAGGCCCTTACTCGAGCAGTACTTC	CASSSSGRPLLEQYF
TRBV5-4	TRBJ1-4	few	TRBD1	TGTGCCAGCAGCCCCGGGACAGAAACTAATGAAAAACTGTTTTTT	CASSPGTETNEKLFF
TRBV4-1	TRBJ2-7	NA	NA	TGCGCCAGCAGCCAAGTAGGGGGAGCCTCCTACGAGCAGTACTTC	CASSQVGGASYEQYF
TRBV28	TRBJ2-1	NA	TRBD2	TGTGCCAGCAGTTTAAGCATCGTAGCGGGAGGGTACAATGAGCAGTTCTTC	CASSLSIVAGGYNEQFF
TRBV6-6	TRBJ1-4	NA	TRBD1	TGTGCCAGCAGTTACCCTAAAGGGGGCGGGGATGAAAAACTGTTTTTT	CASSYPKGGGDEKLFF
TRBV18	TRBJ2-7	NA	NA	TGTGCCAGCTCACCACCCCAGTGGAGGGACGAGCAGTACTTC	CASSPPQWRDEQYF
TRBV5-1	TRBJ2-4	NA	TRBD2	TGCGCCAGCAGCTCCGGGACTAGCGGGAGTGTCATTCAGTACTTC	CASSSGTSGSVIQYF
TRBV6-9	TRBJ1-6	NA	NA	TGTGCCAGCATTGGGGAGTGGAATTCACCCCTCCACTTT	CASIGEWNSPLHF
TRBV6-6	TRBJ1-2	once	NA	TGTGCCAGCAGTTACTCGAGGGGGTCTCACTATGGCTACACCTTC	CASSYSRGSHYGYTF
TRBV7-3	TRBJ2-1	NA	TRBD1	TGTGCCAGCAGCTTAATTGGGACAGTGGGTCAGGATGAGCAGTTCTTC	CASSLIGTVGQDEQFF
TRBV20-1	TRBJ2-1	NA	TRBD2	TGCAGTGCTAGTGATCCGGGACTAACGAGCTCCTACAATGAGCAGTTCTTC	CSASDPGLTSSYNEQFF
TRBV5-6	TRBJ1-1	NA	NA	TGTGCCAGCAGCTCAATACGTCCGGGCACTGAAGCTTTCTTT	CASSSIRPGTEAFF
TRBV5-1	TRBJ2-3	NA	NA	TGCGCCAGCCGGGAAGCGGGACATAGCACAGATACGCAGTATTTT	CASREAGHSTDTQYF
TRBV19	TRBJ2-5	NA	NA	TGTGCCAGTAGTCCCCAACCCGGCCAAGAGACCCAGTACTTC	CASSPQPGQETQYF
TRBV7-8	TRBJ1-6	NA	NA	TGTGCCAGCAGTCCCCCGGGTTGGAATTCACCCCTCCACTTT	CASSPPGWNSPLHF
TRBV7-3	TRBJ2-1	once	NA	TGTGCCAGCAGCGCCAGCGGCACCTACAATGAGCAGTTCTTC	CASSASGTYNEQFF
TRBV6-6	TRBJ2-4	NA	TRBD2	TGTGCCAGCAGTCCTCGACTAGCGGGAGCCACAAACATTCAGTACTTC	CASSPRLAGATNIQYF
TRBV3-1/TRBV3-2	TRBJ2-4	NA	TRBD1	TGTGCCAGCAGCCAAGATCACAGGGGGCTATACATTCAGTACTTC	CASSQDHRGLYIQYF
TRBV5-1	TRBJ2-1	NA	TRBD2	TGCGCCAGCAGCTTACCCACTAGCGGGGCCTACAATGAGCAGTTCTTC	CASSLPTSGAYNEQFF
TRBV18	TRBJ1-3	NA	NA	TGTGCCAGCTCGCCACGACAGCAGGGATTCTCTGGAAACACCATATATTTT	CASSPRQQGFSGNTIYF
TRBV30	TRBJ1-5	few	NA	TGTGCCTGGAGTTGGTCCTTGGGGGGGCCCCAGCATTTT	CAWSWSLGGPQHF
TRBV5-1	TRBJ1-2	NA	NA	TGCGCCAGCAGCTTCGGGCAGGGGCTCTATGGCTACACCTTC	CASSFGQGLYGYTF
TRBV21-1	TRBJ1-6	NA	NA	TGTGCCAGCTACCTCCCTTTAAACAGCTCCTATAATTCACCCCTCCACTTT	CASYLPLNSSYNSPLHF
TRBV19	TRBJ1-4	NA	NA	TGTGCCAGTACCTATGGGAGTTCGCGCTATGAAAAACTGTTTTTT	CASTYGSSRYEKLFF
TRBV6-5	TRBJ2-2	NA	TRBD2	TGTGCCAGCAGAGGACTAGCGGGAGGCGGAGGGGAGCTGTTTTTT	CASRGLAGGGGELFF
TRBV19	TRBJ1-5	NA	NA	TGTGCCAGTAGTATCGCAGGGACATATAGCAATCAGCCCCAGCATTTT	CASSIAGTYSNQPQHF
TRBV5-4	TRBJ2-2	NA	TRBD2	TGTGCCAGCAGCTTGTCGCGGGGGGCCGGGGGGCGGACCGGGGAGCTGTTTTTT	CASSLSRGAGGRTGELFF
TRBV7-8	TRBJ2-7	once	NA	TGTGCCAGCAGCAAGACCCCGGGTGGCTCCTACGAGCAGTACTTC	CASSKTPGGSYEQYF
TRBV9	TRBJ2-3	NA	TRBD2	TGTGCCAGCAGCGTAGGGATTAGCGGGGGGGCGAGCGCAGATACGCAGTATTTT	CASSVGISGGASADTQYF
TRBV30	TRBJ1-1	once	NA	TGTGCCTGGAGTGGGCGGCAAGCAATGAACACTGAAGCTTTCTTT	CAWSGRQAMNTEAFF
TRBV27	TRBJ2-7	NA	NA	TGTGCCAGCAGTCCAAGACATGTGCCCGAGCAGTACTTC	CASSPRHVPEQYF
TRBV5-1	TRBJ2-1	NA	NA	TGCGCCAGCAGCTTGGTACTAGTTTCCTACAATGAGCAGTTCTTC	CASSLVLVSYNEQFF
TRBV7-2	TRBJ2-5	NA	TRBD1	TGTGCCAGCAGCCCGACAGGGGCCTCGAAACAAGAGACCCAGTACTTC	CASSPTGASKQETQYF
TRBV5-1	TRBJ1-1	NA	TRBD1	TGCGCCAGCCGAAAGACAGGGGGCTTGGGAGCTTTCTTT	CASRKTGGLGAFF